A selection of T cell receptor beta chains follows, all from one sample in a study of shared clonotypes between healthy human individuals. TCRdb's copy holds only in-frame clones and misses some; the assay was immunoSEQ multiplex PCR. The data contain 2 million to 2.5 million clones, just under 95% of them singletons. The sample comprised naive CD8+ T cells sorted from blood. The origin of the receptors is a man between 18 and 35 years old in good health. The CDR3 runs from the conserved cysteine through the conserved F or W. Each record gives: J gene, D gene, clone size, V gene, CDR3 DNA, CDR3 protein. A D gene is named only where the DNA matches it firmly. Rows may omit the clone size; those that give it use once, few, many or a size class.

j_call: TRBJ2-1
d_call: TRBD1
clone_size: NA
v_call: TRBV25-1
cdr3_nt: TGTGCCAGCAGCCCCACAGGGGTTCAGCAGTTCTTC
cdr3_aa: CASSPTGVQQFF

j_call: TRBJ1-5
d_call: NA
clone_size: NA
v_call: TRBV2
cdr3_nt: TGTGCCAGCACCAGGGGCCCGGCACTTTATAGCAATCAGCCCCAGCATTTT
cdr3_aa: CASTRGPALYSNQPQHF

j_call: TRBJ2-7
d_call: NA
clone_size: NA
v_call: TRBV10-2
cdr3_nt: TGCGCCTCATTGGGGGGAGTCCACGAGCAGTACTTC
cdr3_aa: CASLGGVHEQYF

j_call: TRBJ2-5
d_call: TRBD2
clone_size: NA
v_call: TRBV6-6
cdr3_nt: TGTGCCAGCAGTTACCTGCTAGCGGGGGGACAAGAGACCCAGTACTTC
cdr3_aa: CASSYLLAGGQETQYF

j_call: TRBJ2-7
d_call: NA
clone_size: NA
v_call: TRBV30
cdr3_nt: TGTGCCTGGAGTGTACGAGGCTGGAGTTACGAGCAGTACTTC
cdr3_aa: CAWSVRGWSYEQYF

j_call: TRBJ2-2
d_call: TRBD2
clone_size: NA
v_call: TRBV6-5
cdr3_nt: TGTGCCAGCAGTTCGGGAGGGGTGTGGAACACCGGGGAGCTGTTTTTT
cdr3_aa: CASSSGGVWNTGELFF

j_call: TRBJ1-6
d_call: TRBD1
clone_size: once
v_call: TRBV12-5
cdr3_nt: TGTGCTAGTGGTTTGGTACAGGGGCCTAATTCACCCCTCCACTTT
cdr3_aa: CASGLVQGPNSPLHF

j_call: TRBJ2-7
d_call: NA
clone_size: few
v_call: TRBV9
cdr3_nt: TGTGCCAGCAGCGTAGGAGGCGGGACCTACGAGCAGTACTTC
cdr3_aa: CASSVGGGTYEQYF

j_call: TRBJ2-7
d_call: TRBD2
clone_size: once
v_call: TRBV13
cdr3_nt: TGTGCCAGCAGCTTAGCGGGAGGGCCGGACGAGCAGTACTTC
cdr3_aa: CASSLAGGPDEQYF

j_call: TRBJ2-2
d_call: TRBD2
clone_size: NA
v_call: TRBV30
cdr3_nt: TGTGCCTGGAGTGACCCTGACCGGCGGGGGGACACCGGGGAGCTGTTTTTT
cdr3_aa: CAWSDPDRRGDTGELFF

j_call: TRBJ2-2
d_call: TRBD2
clone_size: NA
v_call: TRBV10-3
cdr3_nt: TGTGCCACCCTTAGCGGGAATGACACCGGGGAGCTGTTTTTT
cdr3_aa: CATLSGNDTGELFF

j_call: TRBJ1-5
d_call: NA
clone_size: once
v_call: TRBV28
cdr3_nt: TGTGCCAGCAGTTTAGCCCCGGGGCAGGGAGAGTGGGGTTGGGGGCAGCCCCAGCATTTT
cdr3_aa: CASSLAPGQGEWGWGQPQHF

j_call: TRBJ2-1
d_call: NA
clone_size: NA
v_call: TRBV11-2
cdr3_nt: TGTGCCAGCAGCTTGTCAGGAAGAGTAAATGAGCAGTTCTTC
cdr3_aa: CASSLSGRVNEQFF

j_call: TRBJ2-7
d_call: TRBD1
clone_size: NA
v_call: TRBV20-1
cdr3_nt: TGCAGTGCTTGGGACAGCTACGAGCAGTACTTC
cdr3_aa: CSAWDSYEQYF

j_call: TRBJ1-1
d_call: TRBD1
clone_size: NA
v_call: TRBV28
cdr3_nt: TGTGCCAGCACCACGGCAGGGGGCACTGAAGCTTTCTTT
cdr3_aa: CASTTAGGTEAFF

j_call: TRBJ1-3
d_call: NA
clone_size: NA
v_call: TRBV29-1
cdr3_nt: TGCAGCGTTGAAGAATGGGCTGGAAACACCATATATTTT
cdr3_aa: CSVEEWAGNTIYF

j_call: TRBJ2-3
d_call: TRBD2
clone_size: NA
v_call: TRBV29-1
cdr3_nt: TGCAGCGTAACAAGACTAGCGGGAGATAGCACAGATACGCAGTATTTT
cdr3_aa: CSVTRLAGDSTDTQYF

j_call: TRBJ1-5
d_call: NA
clone_size: NA
v_call: TRBV28
cdr3_nt: TGTGCCAGCAGTTTTTTCCCTTCGGAGTATAGCAATCAGCCCCAGCATTTT
cdr3_aa: CASSFFPSEYSNQPQHF

j_call: TRBJ2-6
d_call: NA
clone_size: NA
v_call: TRBV5-4
cdr3_nt: TGTGCCAGCAGCTTTTGGGTCCCTGGGGCCAACGTCCTGACTTTC
cdr3_aa: CASSFWVPGANVLTF

j_call: TRBJ2-5
d_call: NA
clone_size: NA
v_call: TRBV30
cdr3_nt: TGTGCCTGGAGCGGCAGTGCCCAAGTGGCCCAGTACTTC
cdr3_aa: CAWSGSAQVAQYF

j_call: TRBJ2-3
d_call: NA
clone_size: NA
v_call: TRBV7-9
cdr3_nt: TGTGCCAGCAGGCCGCCGGGACCCAAAACAGATACGCAGTATTTT
cdr3_aa: CASRPPGPKTDTQYF

j_call: TRBJ2-7
d_call: TRBD2
clone_size: NA
v_call: TRBV11-2
cdr3_nt: TGTGCCAGCAGTTATAGCGGGAGGAGTTACGAGCAGTACTTC
cdr3_aa: CASSYSGRSYEQYF

j_call: TRBJ2-7
d_call: TRBD1
clone_size: NA
v_call: TRBV5-1
cdr3_nt: TGCGCCAGCAGCTTGGGTTTGGGACAGGGATATTACGAGCAGTACTTC
cdr3_aa: CASSLGLGQGYYEQYF

j_call: TRBJ1-5
d_call: NA
clone_size: NA
v_call: TRBV21-1
cdr3_nt: TGTGCCAGCAGCAAAGGGGGTTTGTGGGCTCAGCCCCAGCATTTT
cdr3_aa: CASSKGGLWAQPQHF

j_call: TRBJ2-7
d_call: TRBD2
clone_size: NA
v_call: TRBV13
cdr3_nt: TGTGCCAGCAGCGGCTCTAGCGGGGGGGAGCAGTACTTC
cdr3_aa: CASSGSSGGEQYF

j_call: TRBJ2-7
d_call: NA
clone_size: NA
v_call: TRBV10-3
cdr3_nt: TGTGCCATCAGTGGAAAAGGAGAAGGCGCCTACGAGCAGTACTTC
cdr3_aa: CAISGKGEGAYEQYF

j_call: TRBJ2-7
d_call: NA
clone_size: NA
v_call: TRBV7-2
cdr3_nt: TGTGCCAGCAGCTTAGATCCGGGAGCCGATTTAATCCTGTGGGAGCAGTACTTC
cdr3_aa: CASSLDPGADLILWEQYF

j_call: TRBJ2-7
d_call: NA
clone_size: NA
v_call: TRBV29-1
cdr3_nt: TGCAGCGTATCCGGACGGGGTGAGCAGTACTTC
cdr3_aa: CSVSGRGEQYF

j_call: TRBJ2-7
d_call: TRBD2
clone_size: NA
v_call: TRBV27
cdr3_nt: TGTGCCAGCAGTTTATCCTCAGCGGGGGTTAGCTACGAGCAGTACTTC
cdr3_aa: CASSLSSAGVSYEQYF

j_call: TRBJ1-5
d_call: NA
clone_size: once
v_call: TRBV10-1
cdr3_nt: TGCGCCAGCAGTGAGGGTCAGCCCCAGCATTTT
cdr3_aa: CASSEGQPQHF

j_call: TRBJ2-5
d_call: NA
clone_size: NA
v_call: TRBV27
cdr3_nt: TGTGCCAGCAGTTCGCTAAGTTGGGGGACCCAGTACTTC
cdr3_aa: CASSSLSWGTQYF

j_call: TRBJ1-5
d_call: TRBD1
clone_size: NA
v_call: TRBV19
cdr3_nt: TGTGCCAGTAGTCAGACAGGGGTTAGGTATAGCAATCAGCCCCAGCATTTT
cdr3_aa: CASSQTGVRYSNQPQHF

j_call: TRBJ1-5
d_call: TRBD1
clone_size: NA
v_call: TRBV30
cdr3_nt: TGTGCCTGGAGCCCCGGACAGGGGGGGCAGCCCCAGCATTTT
cdr3_aa: CAWSPGQGGQPQHF

j_call: TRBJ1-5
d_call: TRBD1
clone_size: NA
v_call: TRBV27
cdr3_nt: TGTGCCAGCAGTCCGAGTACAGGGGATACTTATCAGCCCCAGCATTTT
cdr3_aa: CASSPSTGDTYQPQHF

j_call: TRBJ1-5
d_call: NA
clone_size: NA
v_call: TRBV5-1
cdr3_nt: TGCGCCAGCAGCTTATTGGGGCCACCATCGGATCAGCCCCAGCATTTT
cdr3_aa: CASSLLGPPSDQPQHF

j_call: TRBJ1-2
d_call: NA
clone_size: NA
v_call: TRBV28
cdr3_nt: TGTGCCAGCAGTGCGACAGAATACTATGGCTACACCTTC
cdr3_aa: CASSATEYYGYTF

j_call: TRBJ2-5
d_call: TRBD1
clone_size: NA
v_call: TRBV7-9
cdr3_nt: TGTGCCAGCAGCTTTGCACAGGGGGCCGTACAGACCCAGTACTTC
cdr3_aa: CASSFAQGAVQTQYF

j_call: TRBJ2-4
d_call: TRBD2
clone_size: NA
v_call: TRBV7-2
cdr3_nt: TGTGCCAGCAGCTTAGCGCAAGCGGGAGGACTAGCCAAAAACATTCAGTACTTC
cdr3_aa: CASSLAQAGGLAKNIQYF

j_call: TRBJ1-5
d_call: TRBD1
clone_size: NA
v_call: TRBV30
cdr3_nt: TGTGCCTGGAGTTCAGGGGGTCCTCTTCAGCCCCAGCATTTT
cdr3_aa: CAWSSGGPLQPQHF

j_call: TRBJ1-6
d_call: NA
clone_size: NA
v_call: TRBV4-3
cdr3_nt: TGCGCCAGCAGCCAAGGTACAGGGCATAATTCACCCCTCCACTTT
cdr3_aa: CASSQGTGHNSPLHF

j_call: TRBJ2-7
d_call: NA
clone_size: NA
v_call: TRBV19
cdr3_nt: TGTGCCAGTAGTATTAGCCAGGGTGACTACGAGCAGTACTTC
cdr3_aa: CASSISQGDYEQYF

j_call: TRBJ2-7
d_call: TRBD1
clone_size: NA
v_call: TRBV7-2
cdr3_nt: TGTGCCAGCAGCTTTCATGGACAGGGGAATGAGCAGTACTTC
cdr3_aa: CASSFHGQGNEQYF

j_call: TRBJ2-3
d_call: NA
clone_size: NA
v_call: TRBV27
cdr3_nt: TGTGCCAGCAGTTTTACGGCGCGCACAGATACGCAGTATTTT
cdr3_aa: CASSFTARTDTQYF

j_call: TRBJ2-7
d_call: NA
clone_size: NA
v_call: TRBV5-1
cdr3_nt: TGCGCCAGCAGCTCAGGTTACGAGCAGTACTTC
cdr3_aa: CASSSGYEQYF

j_call: TRBJ2-1
d_call: TRBD1
clone_size: NA
v_call: TRBV5-1
cdr3_nt: TGCGCCAGCAGCTGGGGGACAGGGACAAATGAGCAGTTCTTC
cdr3_aa: CASSWGTGTNEQFF

j_call: TRBJ2-1
d_call: TRBD2
clone_size: NA
v_call: TRBV25-1
cdr3_nt: TGTGCCAGCAGTCCGAGCGGGGTAAACAATGAGCAGTTCTTC
cdr3_aa: CASSPSGVNNEQFF

j_call: TRBJ2-7
d_call: TRBD1
clone_size: NA
v_call: TRBV6-4
cdr3_nt: TGTGCCAGCAGTGAGGTTTGGGACAGCTCCTACGAGCAGTACTTC
cdr3_aa: CASSEVWDSSYEQYF

j_call: TRBJ2-7
d_call: NA
clone_size: NA
v_call: TRBV5-1
cdr3_nt: TGCGCCAGCAGCCCGGAGGGTCGAGGCTCCTACGAGCAGTACTTC
cdr3_aa: CASSPEGRGSYEQYF

j_call: TRBJ1-2
d_call: TRBD1
clone_size: NA
v_call: TRBV29-1
cdr3_nt: TGCAGCGCTGGGGGGACAGGGACGGACTATGGCTACACCTTC
cdr3_aa: CSAGGTGTDYGYTF

j_call: TRBJ2-4
d_call: TRBD1
clone_size: NA
v_call: TRBV7-9
cdr3_nt: TGTGCCAGCAGCGGACAGGGGAACATTCAGTACTTC
cdr3_aa: CASSGQGNIQYF

j_call: TRBJ2-7
d_call: TRBD2
clone_size: once
v_call: TRBV7-9
cdr3_nt: TGTGCCAGCAGCCCTGGGACTAGCGGATTATACGAGCAGTACTTC
cdr3_aa: CASSPGTSGLYEQYF

j_call: TRBJ2-5
d_call: TRBD2
clone_size: NA
v_call: TRBV4-1
cdr3_nt: TGCGCCAGCAGCCAAGGAATGCGGGAGGGAATCGGGGAGACCCAGTACTTC
cdr3_aa: CASSQGMREGIGETQYF

j_call: TRBJ2-2
d_call: NA
clone_size: NA
v_call: TRBV11-2
cdr3_nt: TGTGCCAGCAGCTTAGAGTTGGGGCCGGGCGGGGAGCTGTTTTTT
cdr3_aa: CASSLELGPGGELFF

j_call: TRBJ2-4
d_call: TRBD2
clone_size: NA
v_call: TRBV27
cdr3_nt: TGTGCCAGCAGTCCGGGGACTAGCGGAGCCAAAAACATTCAGTACTTC
cdr3_aa: CASSPGTSGAKNIQYF

j_call: TRBJ2-7
d_call: NA
clone_size: NA
v_call: TRBV19
cdr3_nt: TGTGCCAGTAGTATAGCAGCCAACTACGAGCAGTACTTC
cdr3_aa: CASSIAANYEQYF

j_call: TRBJ2-7
d_call: NA
clone_size: once
v_call: TRBV5-1
cdr3_nt: TGCGCCAGCAGCGAGGGGACAACTACTACCTACGAGCAGTACTTC
cdr3_aa: CASSEGTTTTYEQYF

j_call: TRBJ2-1
d_call: NA
clone_size: NA
v_call: TRBV7-9
cdr3_nt: TGTGCCAGCAGCCTAGGGGAGACCGGTTACAATGAGCAGTTCTTC
cdr3_aa: CASSLGETGYNEQFF

j_call: TRBJ2-7
d_call: NA
clone_size: NA
v_call: TRBV11-2
cdr3_nt: TGTGCCAGCAGCTTGATTACACCGGAGCAGTACTTC
cdr3_aa: CASSLITPEQYF